This entry is about one T cell receptor (beta chain). The V end lost 0 bases, the J end lost 4 bases, and 16 bases lay between the germline ends. CDR1 and CDR2 (germline): SGHVS, FNYEAQ. CDR3 length equals 17 residues. This sample was taken from a study of technical replicates of blood from a handful of donors. The assay was immunoSEQ multiplex PCR, and TCRdb's table has in-frame clones only and misses some. This sample yields tens of thousands of clones, of which roughly 89% are seen a single time; roughly 0.41% belongs to the top ten. V is TRBV7-6 and J is TRBJ1-3; D is possibly TRBD1 (5 bases). This receptor was obtained from a human donor in good health. Sequenced input: T cells isolated from PBMCs. This chain's CDR3 is CASSLAPTGKGGNTIYF. The CDR3 DNA reads as TGTGCCAGCAGCTTAGCGCCAACAGGAAAAGGGGGAAACACCATATATTTT.